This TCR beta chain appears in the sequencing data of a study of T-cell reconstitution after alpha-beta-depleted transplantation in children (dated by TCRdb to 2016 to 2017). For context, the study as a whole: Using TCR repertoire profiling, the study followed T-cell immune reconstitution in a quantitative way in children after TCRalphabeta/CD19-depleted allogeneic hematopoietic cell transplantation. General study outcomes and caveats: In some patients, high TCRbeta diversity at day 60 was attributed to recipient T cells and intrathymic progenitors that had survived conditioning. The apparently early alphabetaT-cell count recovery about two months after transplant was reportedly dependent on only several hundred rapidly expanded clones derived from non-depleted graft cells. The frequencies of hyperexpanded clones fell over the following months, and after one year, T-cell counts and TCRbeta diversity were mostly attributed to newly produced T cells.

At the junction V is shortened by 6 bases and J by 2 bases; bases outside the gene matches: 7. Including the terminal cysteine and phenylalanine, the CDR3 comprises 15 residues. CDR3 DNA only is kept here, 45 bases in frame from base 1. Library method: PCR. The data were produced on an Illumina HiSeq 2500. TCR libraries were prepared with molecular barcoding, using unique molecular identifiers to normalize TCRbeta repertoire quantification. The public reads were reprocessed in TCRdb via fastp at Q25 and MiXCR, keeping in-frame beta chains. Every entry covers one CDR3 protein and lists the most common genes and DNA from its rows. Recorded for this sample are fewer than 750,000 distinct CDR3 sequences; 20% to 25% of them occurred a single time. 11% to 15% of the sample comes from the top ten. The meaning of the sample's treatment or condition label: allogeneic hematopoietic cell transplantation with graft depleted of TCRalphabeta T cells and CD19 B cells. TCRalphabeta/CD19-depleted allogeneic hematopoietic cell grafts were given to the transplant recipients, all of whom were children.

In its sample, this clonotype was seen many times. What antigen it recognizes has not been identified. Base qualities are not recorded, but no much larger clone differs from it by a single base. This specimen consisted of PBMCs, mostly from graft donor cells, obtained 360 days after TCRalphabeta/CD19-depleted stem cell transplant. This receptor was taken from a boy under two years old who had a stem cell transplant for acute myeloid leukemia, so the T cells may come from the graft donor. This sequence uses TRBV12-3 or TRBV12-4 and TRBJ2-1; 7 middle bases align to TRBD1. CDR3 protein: CASRKTGTAYNEQFF. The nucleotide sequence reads TGTGCCAGCAGGAAAACCGGGACAGCCTACAATGAGCAGTTCTTC.